This is a list of T cell receptor beta chains from one sample in a study of human T cells and chemical hapten exposure. MiXCR, run by TCRdb on the RACE reads, gives a single entry per CDR3 protein. Counted here are roughly 380,000 distinct CDR3 sequences, approximately 5.1% occurring once; the ten biggest clones make up around 2.6%. The sample in question was whole blood, obtained in connection with sensitization to the hapten diphenylcyclopropenone (DPC). These receptors were obtained from a woman aged 45 to 65 with alopecia areata. Some clones in this sample may be carry-over from other donors' samples. Both conserved end residues are part of each CDR3. Clone size is not always given. Where it is, it says once, few, many or a class for expanded clones.

many TRBJ2-5 TRBV7-9 CASSLPGPETQYF
few TRBJ1-1 TRBV5-1 CASSSAGPSRGNTEAFF
NA TRBJ1-4 TRBV4-3 CASSPSGGGEKLFF
few TRBJ1-1 TRBV24-1 CATSGPRAEAFF
many TRBJ2-1 TRBV3-1 CASSLGLPIIEQFF
many TRBJ2-2 TRBV3-1 CASSQRTGELFF
many TRBJ1-1 TRBV10-3 CAISVFGGTEAFF
NA TRBJ2-7 TRBV27 CASSLTSSSYEQYF
many TRBJ2-2 TRBV7-9 CASSPPLVTGELFF
many TRBJ1-1 TRBV4-2 CASSQGRGLTEAFF
few TRBJ1-3 TRBV28 CASSPFWDSSGNTIYF
few TRBJ1-2 TRBV28 CASRPTGTGGAWSGYTF
NA TRBJ2-3 TRBV12-3/TRBV12-4 CASRPDGAGGSTDTQYF
many TRBJ2-6 TRBV25-1 CAPEGAGANVLTF
NA TRBJ2-4 TRBV7-9 CASSPRGTGYTKNIQYF
many TRBJ2-7 TRBV6-2/TRBV6-3 CASSWGDRDLTYEQYF
NA TRBJ2-1 TRBV11-3 CASSSDRDRYAPPYNEQFF
many TRBJ2-7 TRBV20-1 CSARDRTVSYEQYF
many TRBJ1-1 TRBV12-3/TRBV12-4 CASSLWGTENTEAFF
NA TRBJ1-2 TRBV12-3/TRBV12-4 CASTSRPISYGYTF
many TRBJ2-2 TRBV4-3 CASSQVVLAVNTGELFF
NA TRBJ2-5 TRBV5-1 CASSSGLAVGEETQYF